This T cell receptor beta chain emerged from a study of OX40 agonist ivuxolimab in advanced cancers. Study at large: The dose of intravenous ivuxolimab that patients received every 2 weeks ranged from 0.01 to 10 mg/kg. Hepatocellular carcinoma, melanoma, renal cell or head and neck cancer occurred in dose-escalation patients.

To note about this clone: The antigen remains undetermined.

General study points: CD8+ T cells averaged more expanded clones than CD4+.

The table came from immunoSEQ multiplex PCR; TCRdb's copy has only in-frame clones and leaves some out. The sample includes around 80,000 clones, approximately 89% seen only once; the top ten take roughly 0.2%. Trimming pared 2 bases from V and 5 bases from J, leaving 12 bases between. The CDR3 extends over 14 amino acids. The germline V gene has CDR1 LNHDA and CDR2 SQIVND (reference sequence). This TCR came from an adult with an advanced solid tumor such as melanoma, head and neck, liver or kidney cancer. The rearrangement uses TRBV19 and TRBJ2-5, with D unresolved. Material: CD4+ or CD8+ T cells sorted from blood, obtained in a trial of the OX40 agonist ivuxolimab. The CDR3 sequence: CASSISSARETQYF. The CDR3 DNA reads TGTGCCAGTAGTATAAGTTCGGCCAGGGAGACCCAGTACTTC.